This T cell receptor (beta chain) was documented in a study of vaccination effects on CD4 cells after COVID-19. In the study overall: The cohort was immunized with two doses of either the BNT162b2 or mRNA-1273 vaccine.

Germline CDR1 SGHDN, CDR2 FVKESK. The length of the CDR3 is 15 residues. V lost 4 bases to trimming and J lost 6 bases, with 16 bases between them. Details on this clone: Its cognate antigen is unknown.

Here immunoSEQ multiplex PCR was the method, and the copy in TCRdb shows in-frame clones only, minus some. This sample has about 22,000 clones, with around 79% found just once. Using viral peptide pools, the ViraFEST assay grew out antigen-specific CD4+ T cells prior to sequencing. On day 10 of culture, CD4+ T cells were separated out. None of the vaccinated had previously contracted SARS-CoV-2, and their nucleocapsid antibodies tested negative. V and J are TRBV14 and TRBJ2-1; the D gene is possibly TRBD2 (6 bases). This receptor was taken from a human donor who received a COVID-19 vaccine. The sample here was CD4+ T cells from PBMCs cultured with HCoV-NL63 spike peptides, taken before COVID-19 vaccination. In DNA, the CDR3 is TGTGCCAGCAGCCCCGGTGGCGGGGCCACCAATGAGCAGTTCTTC. This codes for CASSPGGGATNEQFF.